The clone carrying this T cell receptor (beta chain) is a singleton in its sample. A much more abundant neighbour one base away suggests this may be a read error. This sample was taken from a study of T-cell reconstitution after alpha-beta-depleted transplantation in children. This CDR3 has 15 amino acids. The V gene's germline CDR1 is MNHEY and CDR2 SVGAGI. Trimming left V 2 bases short and J 5 bases short, with 13 bases between. TCRbeta library preparation incorporated unique molecular identifiers. TCRdb re-called the PCR reads with MiXCR, one entry per CDR3 protein. The profile shows roughly 170,000 distinct CDR3 sequences, around 6.8% of them singletons.

The receptor was derived from a human donor who donated a stem cell graft to a child with Wiskott-Aldrich syndrome. The V call is TRBV6-5, the J call TRBJ2-1; D gene uncertain. The sequencing here drew on PBMCs from the stem cell graft donor, taken from the stem cell graft. CDR3 nucleotides: TGTGCCAGCAGTTACCACCTACTGGGGAACAATGAGCAGTTCTTC. Protein sequence: CASSYHLLGNNEQFF.